This T cell receptor beta chain appears in the sequencing data of a study of regulatory T cells in long-lasting Graves disease. The CDR3 runs to 15 residues. CDR1 and CDR2 from the germline V gene are SGDLS and YYNGEE. V dropped 3 bases and J dropped 4 bases, with 16 bases sitting between them. This sample's time point: persistent/refractory GD, antithyroid drugs over 5 years with positive TRAb. Construction of the TCR library relied on RNA isolated from PBMCs. There are a few counts of this clonotype. Library construction for TCR beta used iRepertoire HTBI primers and Arm-PCR of CDR3 regions. TCRdb called the multiplex PCR reads again in MiXCR, with one record for every CDR3 protein. The sample lists about 660,000 distinct CDR3 sequences; around 32% were seen once.

The receptor comes from a female donor with Graves disease. The gene calls are TRBV9 and TRBJ1-2; D possibly corresponds to TRBD1 (6 bases). Sequencing was performed on peripheral blood mononuclear cells (PBMCs), taken when the disease was refractory, from a patient treated with antithyroid drugs. This chain's CDR3 is CASSGEGGRIYGYTF. Here the CDR3 DNA reads TGTGCCAGCAGCGGAGAGGGGGGCAGGATCTATGGCTACACCTTC.